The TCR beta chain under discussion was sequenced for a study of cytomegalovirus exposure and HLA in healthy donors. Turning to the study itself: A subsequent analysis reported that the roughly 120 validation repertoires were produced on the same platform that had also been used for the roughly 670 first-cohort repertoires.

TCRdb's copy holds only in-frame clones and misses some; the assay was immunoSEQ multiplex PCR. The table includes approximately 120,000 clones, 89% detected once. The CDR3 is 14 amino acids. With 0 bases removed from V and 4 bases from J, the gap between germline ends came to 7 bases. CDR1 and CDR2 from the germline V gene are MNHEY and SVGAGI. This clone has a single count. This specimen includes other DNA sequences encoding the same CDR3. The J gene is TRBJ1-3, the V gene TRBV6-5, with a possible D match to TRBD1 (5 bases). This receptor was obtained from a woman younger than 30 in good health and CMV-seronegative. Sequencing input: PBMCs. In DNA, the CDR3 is TGTGCCAGCAGTTACTCGGGGCAGGGAAACACCATATATTTT. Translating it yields CASSYSGQGNTIYF.